Listed here is a single T cell receptor beta chain. Its antigen is unknown. No quality values exist for individual bases; no much larger clone is one base distant. These data are taken from a study of long-term antiretroviral therapy in people with HIV (dated by TCRdb to 2022 to 2024). Turning to the overall study: The earliest samples were collected about a decade before the 2015 WHO recommendation for immediate ART, when ART was typically delayed until CD4 counts fell. Whether ART initiation and durable HIV suppression were associated with changes in peripheral blood TRB repertoire composition and diversity was tested in a retrospective serial study. The cohort contributed about 200 cryopreserved PBMC samples from 30 adults with confirmed HIV infection, collected serially over a mean of approximately 6 years (range 1-12). Among the 30 or so participants with HIV, eleven were female. No cross-contamination during QIAcube processing turned up in test extractions that ran a monoclonal T-cell line alongside approximately 35 polyclonal samples. General study outcomes and caveats: Compared with controls, HIV repertoires had narrower CDR3 length ranges, and the network structure pointed to an antigen-experienced repertoire that shifted only slightly toward naive after ART. The samples span the years 2004 to 2017, and the ART regimens used may be less effective than current regimens. Because pre-ART samples had limited cell numbers, profiling was done on unsorted PBMC rather than on sorted CD4+ and CD8+ T cells. No data were available on ART adherence, viral resistance or therapy changes, limiting inferences about post-ART repertoire changes. Starting ART was linked to a significant rise in TRB diversity, yet even after long-term ART the diversity remained significantly lower than in transplant donor controls. The repertoire was dominated across all time points by expanded TRB clones identified before ART initiation, although this dominance was seen to fluctuate and to decrease in many PLHIV after ART. Limited PBMC availability meant only the TCR beta chain was sequenced, without alpha chain pairing.

The CDR1 and CDR2 encoded by the germline V gene (reference sequence) are GTSNPN and SVGIG. Counted from cysteine to phenylalanine, this CDR3 has 15 amino acids. Just the 45-base CDR3 DNA is kept, in frame starting at base 1. A distance of 11 bases separates the germline ends of V and J, which lose 2 bases and 0 bases respectively. The immunoSEQ hsTCRB v3.0 assay was used at survey level resolution for TRB variable region sequencing. The targeted TRB sequencing depth was about 35,000-55,000 T-cell genomes per sample. TRB libraries were pooled and sequenced on an Illumina MiSeq using a v3 150-cycle kit. On the study's bioinformatics: Repertoire analysis was run in R within a reproducible Nextflow workflow that covered QC, data transformation and analysis. LymphoSeq2, an R package for exploring AIRR-Seq data, was used to implement the custom analyses. A handful of samples that yielded fewer than 5000 total TRB sequences were excluded, so that fewer than 200 HIV repertoires were analyzed. Among the roughly 200 retained HIV repertoires, under 65 were collected before ART initiation and around 130 after ART initiation. Each repertoire was downsampled to 5000 TRB nucleotide sequences, and summary statistics were averaged across 100 downsampling iterations. TRB sequences were retained for analysis only if CDR3 regions of at least seven amino acids were present. Diversity was assessed using a clonality score derived from Shannon entropy and using the Gini coefficient. In repertoire networks, the top 5000 CDR3 amino acid sequences were linked whenever an edit distance of one separated two sequences. For TRB CDR3 amino acid sequences, antigen specificity groups and MHC restriction were predicted with GLIPH2. CDR3 amino acid sequences were matched against VDJdb and McPAS-TCR to flag known CMV, EBV, HIV or tissue antigen associations. Pre-ART, post-ART and control groups were compared with Wilcoxon signed-rank tests and Holm-Bonferroni correction. TCRdb mirrors the immuneACCESS table, restricted to in-frame sequences. Some clones are absent from its copies; in checked studies, under half trace to an unresolved V gene, and the reason for the others is unknown. V and J calls plus clone size are reproduced from that table; the DNA served to infer D and trimming. This sample holds tens of thousands of clones; more than 80% were observed only once. The ten largest clones capture about 4.3% of the sample.

Participants were included only if at least one PBMC sample before ART initiation and at least two post-ART samples were available. Every participant with HIV received treatment in the United States of America. Cryopreserved samples of about 0.95-10 million PBMC were thawed and washed before DNA extraction. At the time of the earliest PBMC sample for each participant with HIV, ages ranged from roughly 20 to 60 years. PBMC samples were contributed by each participant from 1-4 timepoints before ART initiation and 2-8 timepoints after ART initiation, with a median of 7 samples. For every participant, serial HIV viral load, CD4+ T-cell count, ART history and demographic data were obtained. A Qiagen kit on a QIAcube was used to extract genomic DNA from unsorted PBMC, with samples processed in batches of 12.

The receptor comes from a woman aged 40 to 50 with HIV. The chain uses TRBV30 and TRBJ1-5, with the D segment identity uncertain. This sample comprised unsorted PBMCs, obtained 5.2 years after starting antiretroviral therapy. The DNA sequence is as follows: TGTGCCTGGAGTAAAACTGGAAATAGCAATCAGCCCCAGCATTTT. Its protein is CAWSKTGNSNQPQHF.